The next 20 T cell receptor beta chains were all read from a single sample in a study of response to subunit inactivated influenza vaccine. TCRdb redid the calling of the RT-PCR reads with MiXCR, one entry per CDR3 protein. Of 300,000 to 350,000 distinct CDR3 sequences listed, 21% are singletons. Sequences were derived from PBMCs from blood, sampled approximately 22 months after vaccination. The source of these receptors is a man aged 50-75 years who received an inactivated influenza vaccine.

This clonotype was recorded many times. The DNA of the CDR3 is TGTGCCAGCAGTTGGGGACATCAGAACACTGAAGCTTTCTTT. Its translation is CASSWGHQNTEAFF. The rearrangement joins TRBV12-3 or TRBV12-4 to TRBJ1-1; D perhaps matches TRBD1 (6 bases). The V and J ends lost 4 bases and 1 base respectively, with 10 bases between them. The CDR3 covers 14 residues.

This clonotype was found a few times. Germline is not matched at one junction end, which may reflect a read error. The DNA of the CDR3 is TGTGCCAGCAGTTACTCCGCCCGGGACCTCTGGGACTTC. It is translated as CASSYSARDLWDF. The chain uses TRBV6-2 or TRBV6-3 and TRBJ2-7, with D perhaps assigned TRBD1 or TRBD2 (5 bases each). CDR1 is MNHEY and CDR2 is SVGEGT in the germline V gene. The CDR3 is 13 amino acids.

There are a few counts of this clonotype. V and J are TRBV24-1 and TRBJ2-7, with TRBD2 identical over 8 bases. The CDR3 consists of 14 residues. Germline trimming cut 3 bases from V and 5 bases from J; bases unmatched to any gene: 5. Germline CDR1 reads KGHDR; CDR2 reads SFDVKD. CDR3 DNA sequence: TGTGCCACCAGTGATAGCGGGAGTGTCGACGAGCAGTACTTC. Its protein is CATSDSGSVDEQYF.

This clonotype was observed at least ten times. This rearrangement joins TRBV6-2 or TRBV6-3 to TRBJ1-1; D gene unclear. The CDR3 loop spans 14 amino acids. V was clipped by 6 bases and J by 0 bases, with 11 bases between them. CDR1 MNHEY and CDR2 SVGEGT come from the germline V gene. The CDR3 nucleotides read TGTGCCAGCAGGACCCCCGAGGTGAACACTGAAGCTTTCTTT. Its protein is CASRTPEVNTEAFF.

V usage is TRBV9 and J usage is TRBJ2-1, with TRBD2 identical over 14 bases. CDR3 length: 16 residues. In germline, CDR1 is SGDLS, CDR2 YYNGEE. V shed 5 bases and J 8 bases; nucleotides not matched to a gene: 9. The CDR3 coding sequence is TGTGCCAGCAGAAGGGGACTAGCGGGAGCTGAGGATGAGCAGTTCTTC. This translates into CASRRGLAGAEDEQFF.

In its sample, this clonotype was seen a few times. The chain links TRBV20-1 to TRBJ1-3; D is possibly TRBD1 (5 bases). Trimming pared 2 bases from V and 7 bases from J, leaving 12 bases between. The CDR3 totals 13 residues. CDR1 and CDR2 from the germline V gene are DFQATT and SNEGSKA (reference sequence). The CDR3 nucleotides read TGCAGTGCTAGAACGCAGGGATCCAACACCATATATTTT. It encodes CSARTQGSNTIYF.

The genes are TRBV2 and TRBJ2-3; TRBD2 matches at 8 bases. This CDR3 comprises 17 residues. Per germline, CDR1 SNHLY and CDR2 FYNNEI. With 4 bases clipped from V and 0 bases from J, the junction kept 9 bases outside the gene matches. CDR3 nucleotide sequence: TGTGCCAGCAGTGGTTGGGTAGCGGGGCCCAGCACAGATACGCAGTATTTT. It yields the protein CASSGWVAGPSTDTQYF. The complete variable domain, with remaining parts taken from reference TRBV2 and TRBJ2-3, reads EPEVTQTPSHQVTQMGQEVILRCVPISNHLYFYWYRQILGQKVEFLVSFYNNEISEKSEIFDDQFSVERPDGSNFTLKIRSTKLEDSAMYFCASSGWVAGPSTDTQYFGPGTRLTVL.

The rearrangement links TRBV4-1 to TRBJ1-1; D is possibly TRBD1 (6 bases). The CDR3 covers 16 residues. Germline CDR1 MGHRA, CDR2 YSYEKL. The ends were cut back, 2 bases at V and 1 base at J, with 14 bases in the middle. The CDR3 protein is CASSQRALTGNTEAFF. Here the CDR3 DNA reads TGCGCCAGCAGCCAAAGGGCCCTGACAGGGAACACTGAAGCTTTCTTT.

This clonotype has more than one count but fewer than ten. The chain has TRBV20-1 and TRBJ1-1, with a possible D match to TRBD1 (6 bases). Between the trimmed V and J ends, which lost 6 bases and 1 base, there was a span of 12 bases. CDR3 length: 13 residues. Germline values: CDR1 DFQATT, CDR2 SNEGSKA (reference sequence). DNA for the CDR3: TGCAGTGCCAAGACAGGAACGAACACTGAAGCTTTCTTT. Protein product: CSAKTGTNTEAFF.

The CDR3 region has the DNA TGTGCCACCAGTGGCCAGTTTAACTATGGCTACACCTTC. This sequence encodes CATSGQFNYGYTF. The rearrangement joins TRBV24-1 to TRBJ1-2, with D unclear. CDR1 is KGHDR and CDR2 is SFDVKD in the germline V gene. The CDR3 consists of 13 residues. V was shortened by 5 bases and J by 1 base, with 7 bases between the two germline ends.

The chain has TRBV10-3 and TRBJ2-3; 10 bases fit TRBD2. The germline CDR1 and CDR2 sequences are ENHRY and SYGVKD. V dropped 4 bases and J dropped 0; count of bases not matched to a gene: 7. This CDR3 spans 17 amino acids. CDR3 amino acids: CAISGASGGTSTDTQYF. The CDR3 DNA sequence: TGTGCCATCAGTGGCGCTAGCGGGGGAACCAGCACAGATACGCAGTATTTT.

The chain joins TRBV15 to TRBJ1-6; the D is unclear. The CDR3 spans 13 residues. V was trimmed by 5 bases and J by 6 bases, leaving 8 bases between them. From germline, CDR1 is LNHNV and CDR2 YYDKDF (reference sequence). CDR3 in amino acids: CATSGMVNSPLHF. The DNA of the CDR3 is TGTGCCACCAGCGGGATGGTTAATTCACCCCTCCACTTT.

The chain recombines TRBV4-3 with TRBJ2-1; D possibly corresponds to TRBD1 (7 bases). CDR3 length equals 13 residues. Germline CDR1 reads LGHNA; CDR2 reads YSLEER. Trimming left V 0 bases short and J 15 bases short, with 15 bases between. CDR3 region: CASSQDRRQGGFF. Here the CDR3 DNA reads TGCGCCAGCAGCCAAGATCGAAGACAGGGAGGGTTCTTC.

This chain connects TRBV19 to TRBJ2-1; TRBD1 might be the D (6 bases). This CDR3 is built from 11 residues. Between the trimmed V and J ends, which lost 8 bases and 7 bases, there was a span of 9 bases. Germline CDR1 is LNHDA and CDR2 is SQIVND (reference sequence). The CDR3 DNA follows: TGTGCCAGTGCCGACAGGAATGAGCAGTTCTTC. Protein sequence: CASADRNEQFF.

V usage is TRBV9 and J usage is TRBJ2-2; 7 nucleotides match TRBD2. The length of the CDR3 is 13 residues. V was clipped by 2 bases and J by 6 bases; unmatched bases: 1. CDR1 is SGDLS and CDR2 is YYNGEE in the germline V gene. Written as DNA, the CDR3 is TGTGCCAGCAGCGTTGGGGGGGCCGGGGAGCTGTTTTTT. Translating it yields CASSVGGAGELFF.

This clonotype came up many times. In DNA form, the CDR3 reads TGTGCCAGCAGCCCTAGCGCATTAGCGGGGAGAACAGATACGCAGTATTTT. It encodes CASSPSALAGRTDTQYF. The chain has TRBV7-2 and TRBJ2-3; TRBD2 matches 8 bases. Unmatched junction bases numbered 13, after V lost 5 bases and J lost 3 bases. CDR3 length equals 17 residues. In germline, CDR1 is SGHTA, CDR2 FQGNSA.

This clonotype was counted many times. The CDR3 DNA follows: TGCGCCAGCAGCTTCGTGATTACCGGGACAGAAAATTCACCCCTCCACTTT. This gives the protein CASSFVITGTENSPLHF. The chain recombines TRBV5-1 with TRBJ1-6; 7 bases fit TRBD1. This CDR3 has 17 residues. The germline V gene encodes CDR1 SGHRS and CDR2 YFSETQ. V was pared by 2 bases and J by 7 bases, with 12 bases of the junction left unmatched.

This clonotype was found a few times. The chain is built from TRBV20-1 and TRBJ2-3; D is perhaps TRBD1 (5 bases). This CDR3 is 14 amino acids long. Looked up from germline, CDR1 is DFQATT and CDR2 is SNEGSKA (reference sequence). Trimming shortened V by 3 bases and J by 2 bases, and 12 bases separated the two germline ends. Here the CDR3 reads CSASNRQNTDTQYF. The CDR3 DNA is TGCAGTGCTAGCAATCGACAGAACACAGATACGCAGTATTTT.

This chain joins TRBV2 and TRBJ2-3; TRBD1 aligns across 10 bases. There are 16 residues in the CDR3. Germline V gene lookup returns CDR1 SNHLY and CDR2 FYNNEI. The junction had 5 bases not matched to a gene; V was cut back by 4 bases and J by 1 base. As DNA, the CDR3 is TGTGCCAGCAGTGGAGCCGGGACAGGGGGCACAGATACGCAGTATTTT. Amino acids: CASSGAGTGGTDTQYF.

This clonotype was seen a few times. V usage is TRBV20-1 and J usage is TRBJ1-5; D is unclear. Germline V lookup: CDR1 DFQATT, CDR2 SNEGSKA (reference sequence). The CDR3 has 11 amino acids. The V and J ends lost 4 bases and 1 base respectively, with 2 bases between them. CDR3 amino acids: CSAKSNQPQHF. For the CDR3, the DNA is TGCAGTGCTAAAAGCAATCAGCCCCAGCATTTT.